Listed below are T cell receptor beta chains from one sample, sequenced in a study of CD8+ T cells in alopecia areata. Method: immunoSEQ multiplex PCR; TCRdb's copy keeps in-frame clones and lacks some. The table has under 300,000 clones, 67% seen once; the top ten hold roughly 1.2%. Here the sequenced sample was CD4+ T cells sorted from blood, taken at week 0. These receptors came from a human donor with alopecia areata. Both conserved end residues are part of each CDR3. A D gene is named only where the DNA matches it firmly. Clone size is stated in some rows and not others, as once, few, many or a class when expanded.

.	TRBJ2-5	few	TRBV15	TGTGCCACCAGAACCTTTCAGGACCAAGAGACCCAGTACTTC	CATRTFQDQETQYF
.	TRBJ1-2	.	TRBV5-6	TGTGCCAGCAGCTACCCGGCGGGTAACTATGGCTACACCTTC	CASSYPAGNYGYTF
.	TRBJ2-2	few	TRBV6-5	TGTGCCAGCAGTTACCACACCGGGGAGCTGTTTTTT	CASSYHTGELFF
TRBD1	TRBJ2-7	.	TRBV5-1	TGCGCCAGCAGCTTGACAGGGACAGGGGTGTCCTACGAGCAGTACTTC	CASSLTGTGVSYEQYF
.	TRBJ1-1	.	TRBV2	TGTGCCAGCAGTGAAGCGCAGGGCACTGAAGCTTTCTTT	CASSEAQGTEAFF
.	TRBJ1-2	.	TRBV25-1	TGTGCCAGCAGCGCAGCCACGACAGGATATGGCTACACCTTC	CASSAATTGYGYTF
.	TRBJ2-4	.	TRBV7-2	TGTGCCAGCAGCTTAGCGGCCAAAAACATTCAGTACTTC	CASSLAAKNIQYF
TRBD1	TRBJ2-3	.	TRBV7-2	TGTGCCAGCAGCGTAGACAGGGGAGATACGCAGTATTTT	CASSVDRGDTQYF
.	TRBJ1-2	.	TRBV29-1	TGCAGCACTATAACCGGGGATTATGGCTACACCTTC	CSTITGDYGYTF
.	TRBJ2-2	.	TRBV5-1	TGCGCCAGCAGCTTCCCAGGAACCGGGGAGCTGTTTTTT	CASSFPGTGELFF
.	TRBJ2-3	.	TRBV29-1	TGCAGCGTGGGCGAGGCGCCCCGCACAGATACGCAGTATTTT	CSVGEAPRTDTQYF
.	TRBJ1-2	.	TRBV5-6	TGTGCCAGCAGCTTGGAGGCAGGGCCCTATGGCTACACCTTC	CASSLEAGPYGYTF
.	TRBJ2-5	few	TRBV27	TGTGCCAGCAGTACGACAGGGAGGCCGCAAGAGACCCAGTACTTC	CASSTTGRPQETQYF
.	TRBJ1-3	once	TRBV11-1	TGTGCCAGCAGCGGAGCAGGGATCGGAAACACCATATATTTT	CASSGAGIGNTIYF
.	TRBJ2-5	.	TRBV29-1	TGCAGCGTTGAAGATATTCGGGGGGCCCGAGAGACCCAGTACTTC	CSVEDIRGARETQYF
.	TRBJ2-1	.	TRBV29-1	TGCAGCGTTGTCAGGGCTCCAACGGGGAATGAGCAGTTCTTC	CSVVRAPTGNEQFF
.	TRBJ2-6	.	TRBV5-1	TGCGCCAGCAGCTTGGGCAGGGACACACTCTCTGGGGCCAACGTCCTGACTTTC	CASSLGRDTLSGANVLTF
.	TRBJ2-1	few	TRBV2	TGTGCCAGCAGATCGGACGGCTACAATGAGCAGTTCTTC	CASRSDGYNEQFF
.	TRBJ2-3	.	TRBV10-3	TGTGCCATCAGTGTGGCGGAGGGCACAGATACGCAGTATTTT	CAISVAEGTDTQYF
.	TRBJ2-7	.	TRBV9	TGTGCCAGCAGCCCCTCCGCAGCGATCTACGAGCAGTACTTC	CASSPSAAIYEQYF
.	TRBJ2-1	.	TRBV2	TGTGCCAGCAGTGAAACCGGGGGCCCCAAGAATGAGCAGTTCTTC	CASSETGGPKNEQFF
.	TRBJ2-1	.	TRBV10-3	TGTGCCATCAGTGAGTTGGCCCCCAGGCCGTCTAATGAGCAGTTCTTC	CAISELAPRPSNEQFF
.	TRBJ1-2	.	TRBV30	TGTGCCTGGAGGCTATCTGCCCGTGGCTACACCTTC	CAWRLSARGYTF
.	TRBJ2-3	.	TRBV10-3	TGTGCCATCAGTGAGTCGACACAGTTAGATACGCAGTATTTT	CAISESTQLDTQYF
.	TRBJ2-1	.	TRBV7-9	TGTGCCAGCATCCTGAGTGGCGCTGGGTACAATGAGCAGTTCTTC	CASILSGAGYNEQFF